The clone carrying this T cell receptor beta chain has ten or more counts. Its antigen is as yet unknown. RNA transcripts gave rise to amplified TCR beta CDR3 regions. HTBI primers drove first-round RT-PCR of the TCR CDR3. Each CDR3 protein gets one entry after TCRdb re-called the multiplex PCR reads with MiXCR. Here the sample spans about 740,000 distinct CDR3 sequences, 11% to 15% being singletons. These data are taken from a study of T cells in Graves' hyperthyroidism and ophthalmopathy. Study-wide points: In blood, most of the thyroid clonotypes expanded above 0.001 were also present. Prediction of ophthalmopathy progression came a median around 6.1 months pre-onset.

If no ophthalmopathy progression occurred within 18 months, Graves' hyperthyroidism was stable. Recently diagnosed hyperthyroidism of less than 2 months' duration affected patients aged 18 to 65. Looked up from germline, CDR1 is SGHDN and CDR2 is FVKESK. This CDR3 has 15 residues. V gave up 4 bases and J gave up 5 bases; unmatched junction bases: 7. The source of this sequence is a woman aged 18-29 years with Graves' hyperthyroidism. Sequencing was done on a sample of blood. V is TRBV14 and J is TRBJ1-4; 7 positions match TRBD1. CDR3 in DNA: TGTGCCAGCAGCCCGCCAGGGGGGAGGAATGAAAAACTGTTTTTT. This sequence encodes CASSPPGGRNEKLFF.